The T cell receptor beta chain described here comes from a study of cytomegalovirus exposure and HLA in healthy donors. Both 60 Vbeta primers and 13 Jbeta primers went into the PCR. Clones were sequenced by immunoSEQ multiplex PCR, and TCRdb holds only the in-frame ones, with some missing. The data show roughly 170,000 clones, around 80% seen once. Deletions cut 2 bases from V and 6 bases from J, with 17 bases between. CDR1 SGHRS and CDR2 YFSETQ come from the germline V gene. CDR3 size: 15 residues. J is TRBJ1-1 and V is TRBV5-1; D is possibly TRBD1 (5 bases). The specimen sequenced was PBMCs. The clonotype originates from a man aged 25 to 40 in good health and CMV-seropositive. CDR3 residues: CASSLGDGGVAEAFF. CDR3 nucleotide sequence: TGCGCCAGCAGCTTAGGGGACGGGGGGGTGGCTGAAGCTTTCTTT.